The 31 T cell receptor beta chains below come from one sample, sequenced in a study of blood T cell dynamics during melanoma immunotherapy. Method: immunoSEQ multiplex PCR; TCRdb's copy keeps in-frame clones and lacks some. The sample holds 20,000 to 25,000 clones; around 92% are singletons and the top ten take 0.95% to 1.5%. Time point in this sample: pre-treatment baseline. This material consisted of blood, taken from a patient treated with checkpoint blockade. The receptor set was obtained from a human donor with melanoma.

The chain recombines TRBV9 with TRBJ1-1; 7 positions match TRBD1. Unmatched junction bases numbered 6, after V lost 3 bases and J lost 1 base. Germline CDR1 SGDLS, CDR2 YYNGEE. This CDR3 has 15 amino acids. CDR3 in DNA: TGTGCCAGCAGCGCTTTAGACAGGGCGAACACTGAAGCTTTCTTT. This encodes CASSALDRANTEAFF.

This clone was seen a single time. The chain carries TRBV9 and TRBJ1-3, with TRBD1 as a possible D gene (5 bases). The germline CDR1 and CDR2 sequences are SGDLS and YYNGEE. The CDR3 totals 16 residues. Trimming shortened V by 0 bases and J by 2 bases, and 12 bases separated the two germline ends. CDR3 sequence: CASSVEILGAGNTIYF. In DNA, the CDR3 is TGTGCCAGCAGCGTAGAAATTTTGGGGGCTGGAAACACCATATATTTT. Complete variable domain (other parts from reference TRBV9 and TRBJ1-3): DSGVTQTPKHLITATGQRVTLRCSPRSGDLSVYWYQQSLDQGLQFLIQYYNGEERAKGNILERFSAQQFPDLHSELNLSSLELGDSALYFCASSVEILGAGNTIYFGEGSWLTVV.

This chain joins TRBV6-5 and TRBJ1-2; TRBD1 matches at 7 bases. V gave up 6 bases and J gave up 2 bases; unmatched junction bases: 3. Per the germline V gene, CDR1 is MNHEY and CDR2 is SVGAGI. The CDR3 runs 13 residues. The CDR3 DNA reads TGTGCCAGCAGCCAACAGGGGAACTATGGCTACACCTTC. This translates into CASSQQGNYGYTF.

As to this clone: One junction end does not reproduce the germline sequence, and a read error may be involved. This chain connects TRBV2 to TRBJ1-1; weak D call: TRBD1 (6 bases). There are 13 residues in the CDR3. Germline CDR1 SNHLY, CDR2 FYNNEI. The CDR3 region has the DNA TGTGCCAGCAGGAGAGAGGGACACACGGAAGCTTTCTTT. It codes for CASRREGHTEAFF.

This rearrangement joins TRBV5-1 to TRBJ1-2, with 7 bases matching TRBD1. With V trimmed by 4 bases and J by 4 bases, 1 base remained unmatched. Germline lookup yields CDR1 SGHRS and CDR2 YFSETQ. This CDR3 has 12 residues. CDR3 DNA: TGCGCCAGCAGCGGGACAGTCTATGGCTACACCTTC. Translated: CASSGTVYGYTF. Looking up the rest from reference TRBV5-1 and TRBJ1-2 gives the full variable domain: KAGVTQTPRYLIKTRGQQVTLSCSPISGHRSVSWYQQTPGQGLQFLFEYFSETQRNKGNFPGRFSGRQFSNSRSEMNVSTLELGDSALYLCASSGTVYGYTFGSGTRLTVV.

This clone showed up just once. The chain carries TRBV5-1 and TRBJ2-1; 10 bases agree with TRBD2. The CDR3 runs 15 residues. With 1 base clipped from V and 7 bases from J, the junction kept 5 bases outside the gene matches. In germline, CDR1 is SGHRS, CDR2 YFSETQ. CDR3 in amino acids: CASSLFSGGSNEQFF. CDR3 nucleotides: TGCGCCAGCAGCTTGTTTAGCGGGGGGTCAAATGAGCAGTTCTTC.

The CDR3 protein is CASSRGSSYNEQFF. The CDR3 nucleotides are TGTGCCAGCAGCCGGGGGAGCTCCTACAATGAGCAGTTCTTC. The V call is TRBV6-5, the J call TRBJ2-1; possibly TRBD2 for D (6 bases). CDR1 MNHEY and CDR2 SVGAGI come from the germline V gene. Trimming stripped 6 bases from V and 0 bases from J, with 9 bases between. This CDR3 has 14 amino acids.

This chain joins TRBV10-2 and TRBJ2-7; no clear D gene. The ends were cut back, 2 bases at V and 0 bases at J, with 11 bases in the middle. Germline CDR1 reads WSHSY; CDR2 reads SAAADI. The CDR3 contains 15 residues. CDR3 sequence (DNA): TGCGCCAGCAGTGAGCCCAGGCTCAGCTCCTACGAGCAGTACTTC. Translated: CASSEPRLSSYEQYF.

The rearrangement joins TRBV5-4 to TRBJ2-2; no reliable D call. The CDR3 length is 12 residues. Trimming took 5 bases from V and 4 from J, leaving 6 bases between them. The V gene's germline CDR1 is SGHNT and CDR2 YYREEE (reference sequence). CDR3 sequence (DNA): TGTGCCAGCAGAGGCGGCACCGGGGAGCTGTTTTTT. Protein sequence: CASRGGTGELFF.

This chain connects TRBV18 to TRBJ1-1; possible D gene TRBD1, 6 bases. Germline lookup yields CDR1 KGHSH and CDR2 LQKENI. Deletions cut 4 bases from V and 1 base from J, with 7 bases between. CDR3 length equals 13 residues. For the CDR3, the DNA is TGTGCCAGCTCACAGGGACAGAACACTGAAGCTTTCTTT. Protein: CASSQGQNTEAFF.

The sample holds one count of this clone. The V and J genes are TRBV11-2 and TRBJ2-7; D possibly corresponds to TRBD2 (6 bases). The CDR3 extends over 13 amino acids. The ends were cut back, 5 bases at V and 3 bases at J, with 11 bases in the middle. Germline values: CDR1 SGHAT, CDR2 FQNNGV. CDR3 in amino acids: CASSKREDYEQYF. The CDR3 DNA reads as TGTGCCAGCAGCAAAAGGGAGGACTACGAGCAGTACTTC.

This chain joins TRBV2 and TRBJ1-3; D is unresolved. This CDR3 comprises 15 residues. From germline, CDR1 is SNHLY and CDR2 FYNNEI. Between the trimmed V and J ends, which lost 6 bases and 0 bases, there was a span of 12 bases. The CDR3 coding sequence is TGTGCCAGCAGCCCTCACGAGGCCTCTGGAAACACCATATATTTT. This gives the protein CASSPHEASGNTIYF. Filled out from reference TRBV2 and TRBJ1-3, the complete variable domain reads EPEVTQTPSHQVTQMGQEVILRCVPISNHLYFYWYRQILGQKVEFLVSFYNNEISEKSEIFDDQFSVERPDGSNFTLKIRSTKLEDSAMYFCASSPHEASGNTIYFGEGSWLTVV.

The chain employs TRBV27 and TRBJ1-6; weak D call: TRBD1 (6 bases). Germline V gene sequence: CDR1 MNHEY, CDR2 SMNVEV (reference sequence). The CDR3 is 14 amino acids. V dropped 7 bases and J dropped 8 bases, with 15 bases sitting between them. In DNA, the CDR3 is TGTGCCAGCAAGACCTCCACAGGGTATTCACCCCTCCACTTT. Translating it yields CASKTSTGYSPLHF.

This chain uses TRBV11-1 with TRBJ1-2; D is unclear. With 1 base removed from V and 5 bases from J, the gap between germline ends came to 5 bases. This CDR3 comprises 12 residues. CDR1 is SGHAT and CDR2 is FQDESV in the germline V gene (reference sequence). CDR3 loop: CASSLDGYGYTF. The CDR3 nucleotides are TGTGCCAGCAGCTTAGACGGTTATGGCTACACCTTC.

The table lists this clone with a count of one. The rearrangement joins TRBV18 to TRBJ2-5; 12 positions agree with TRBD2. CDR1 KGHSH and CDR2 LQKENI come from the germline V gene. The CDR3 contains 18 residues. V trimming: 1 base; J trimming: 0 bases; junction bases outside the gene matches: 6. The CDR3 region has the DNA TGTGCCAGCTCACCACGCCTAGCGGGAGGGCCCAACCAAGAGACCCAGTACTTC. The encoded protein is CASSPRLAGGPNQETQYF.

The J gene is TRBJ1-6, the V gene TRBV25-1; D is ambiguous. The V end lost 4 bases, the J end lost 10 bases, and 14 bases lay between the germline ends. CDR1 and CDR2 (germline): MGHDK, SYGVNS. This CDR3 is 14 amino acids long. CDR3 amino acids: CASSGREVYSPLHF. In DNA, the CDR3 is TGTGCCAGCAGTGGCCGGGAGGTGTACTCACCCCTCCACTTT.

This sequence joins TRBV2 and TRBJ1-6; D unclear. Germline V gene data show CDR1 as SNHLY and CDR2 as FYNNEI. Trimming pared 6 bases from V and 0 bases from J, leaving 9 bases between. This CDR3 region has 15 residues. Written as DNA, the CDR3 is TGTGCCAGCAGGCAGGTTCACTCCTATAATTCACCCCTCCACTTT. It translates to CASRQVHSYNSPLHF. The full variable domain, its missing parts supplied by reference TRBV2 and TRBJ1-6, is EPEVTQTPSHQVTQMGQEVILRCVPISNHLYFYWYRQILGQKVEFLVSFYNNEISEKSEIFDDQFSVERPDGSNFTLKIRSTKLEDSAMYFCASRQVHSYNSPLHFGNGTRLTVT.

The rearrangement links TRBV4-2 to TRBJ1-5; 8 bases line up with TRBD1. This CDR3 comprises 15 residues. Trimming removed 1 base from V and 4 bases from J; junction bases left unmatched: 3. Germline CDR1 reads LGHNA; CDR2 reads YNFKEQ. The CDR3 coding sequence is TGTGCCAGCAGCCAAGGACAGGGGTCGAATCAGCCCCAGCATTTT. Translation gives CASSQGQGSNQPQHF.

The chain is built from TRBV6-5 and TRBJ2-1, with TRBD1 matching 8 bases. Germline V lookup: CDR1 MNHEY, CDR2 SVGAGI. The V gene end was trimmed by 2 bases and the J gene end by 7 bases; junction bases not matched to a gene: 1. This CDR3 comprises 13 residues. CDR3 DNA sequence: TGTGCCAGCAGTTACAGGGACAGGAATGAGCAGTTCTTC. This encodes CASSYRDRNEQFF.

This clone occurred a few times. The chain is built from TRBV2 and TRBJ2-7, with no clear D. V was clipped by 2 bases and J by 1 base, with 9 bases between them. Germline values: CDR1 SNHLY, CDR2 FYNNEI. This CDR3 is 14 amino acids long. This CDR3 reads CASSESSASYEQYF. CDR3 DNA sequence: TGTGCCAGCAGTGAAAGTTCGGCATCCTACGAGCAGTACTTC.

The chain carries TRBV5-6 and TRBJ2-7; the D is unclear. Germline CDR1 and CDR2: SGHDT and YYEEEE. V lost 4 bases, J lost 7 bases, and 12 bases lay in between. The CDR3 length is 12 residues. CDR3 nucleotides: TGTGCCAGCAGCGCTATGGTGGGGGAGCAGTACTTC. It specifies CASSAMVGEQYF.

V and J are TRBV29-1 and TRBJ2-1, with D perhaps given as TRBD1 or TRBD2 (5 bases each). The germline V gene has CDR1 SQVTM and CDR2 ANQGSEA. V was trimmed by 5 bases and J by 3 bases, leaving 14 bases between them. CDR3 length equals 14 residues. The CDR3 loop reads CSVNDRDHYNEQFF. In nucleotides, the CDR3 is TGCAGCGTTAATGACCGGGACCACTACAATGAGCAGTTCTTC.

This clone showed up just once. V gene TRBV2 combines with J gene TRBJ2-3; no clear D. V was trimmed by 8 bases and J by 1 base, leaving 7 bases between them. CDR1 and CDR2 from the germline V gene are SNHLY and FYNNEI. The CDR3 runs 12 residues. CDR3 sequence (DNA): TGTGCCAGCTCAGTGGGCACAGATACGCAGTATTTT. Amino acid sequence: CASSVGTDTQYF.

V and J are TRBV7-2 and TRBJ2-1; 8 bases agree with TRBD2. Germline loops: CDR1 SGHTA, CDR2 FQGNSA. This CDR3 region has 15 residues. The junction had 3 bases not matched to a gene; V was cut back by 1 base and J by 4 bases. CDR3 sequence: CASSLEGLGYNEQFF. DNA for the CDR3: TGTGCCAGCAGCTTAGAGGGACTAGGGTACAATGAGCAGTTCTTC. The full variable domain, its missing parts supplied by reference TRBV7-2 and TRBJ2-1, is GAGVSQSPSNKVTEKGKDVELRCDPISGHTALYWYRQSLGQGLEFLIYFQGNSAPDKSGLPSDRFSAERTGGSVSTLTIQRTQQEDSAVYLCASSLEGLGYNEQFFGPGTRLTVL.

The chain combines TRBV2 with TRBJ2-6, with D hard to call. The germline CDR1 and CDR2 sequences are SNHLY and FYNNEI. The CDR3 length is 15 residues. Trimming left V 6 bases short and J 0 bases short, with 9 bases between. The CDR3 loop is CASRVQRSGANVLTF. CDR3 coding DNA: TGTGCCAGCAGGGTCCAACGCTCTGGGGCCAACGTCCTGACTTTC.

The chain couples TRBV19 to TRBJ2-5; 11 nucleotides match TRBD1. The CDR3 spans 15 residues. Germline lookup yields CDR1 LNHDA and CDR2 SQIVND (reference sequence). The junction had 13 bases not matched to a gene; V was cut back by 5 bases and J by 11 bases. The CDR3 DNA sequence: TGTGCCAGTAGTCTCCTCGGACAGGGGGCGGAAGAGCAGTACTTC. Its translation is CASSLLGQGAEEQYF.

V and J are TRBV5-1 and TRBJ1-2; 11 nucleotides match TRBD1. The CDR3 has 14 amino acids. The J segment lost 4 bases and the V segment lost 4 bases, leaving 3 bases of the junction unmatched. In germline, CDR1 is SGHRS, CDR2 YFSETQ. The CDR3 here is CASSQGQGAYGYTF. DNA of the CDR3: TGCGCCAGCAGCCAAGGACAGGGGGCCTATGGCTACACCTTC.

The rearrangement joins TRBV5-1 to TRBJ2-5; 7 bases line up with TRBD2. Germline-derived CDR1 and CDR2 are SGHRS and YFSETQ. V was pared by 7 bases and J by 2 bases, with 5 bases of the junction left unmatched. The length of the CDR3 is 13 residues. The CDR3 reads CASHLGGQETQYF. The CDR3 DNA sequence: TGCGCCAGCCACTTGGGGGGGCAAGAGACCCAGTACTTC.

The V call is TRBV5-1, the J call TRBJ2-1; 8 bases are a match to TRBD1. V dropped 4 bases and J dropped 8; count of bases not matched to a gene: 8. The CDR3 runs 14 residues. Germline-derived CDR1 and CDR2 are SGHRS and YFSETQ. The CDR3 region has the DNA TGCGCCAGCAGCCCGCAGACAGGGGTGGATGAGCAGTTCTTC. Amino acids: CASSPQTGVDEQFF.

V gene TRBV19 combines with J gene TRBJ1-2, with a tentative D call TRBD1 (5 bases). The length of the CDR3 is 11 residues. Trimming removed 6 bases at V and 6 bases at J, with 8 bases between. The germline V gene encodes CDR1 LNHDA and CDR2 SQIVND (reference sequence). The chain's CDR3 is CASRVTDGYTF. The CDR3 DNA sequence: TGTGCCAGTAGGGTGACAGATGGCTACACCTTC.

This rearrangement joins TRBV11-3 to TRBJ2-7, with D perhaps given as TRBD1 or TRBD2 (6 bases each). The germline gives CDR1 SGHNT, CDR2 YENEEA. V was cut by 9 bases and J by 2 bases, with 20 bases left in between. CDR3 length: 15 residues. This CDR3 is CARKTRGVGPYEQYF. For the CDR3, the DNA is TGTGCCAGGAAGACGAGGGGGGTTGGCCCCTACGAGCAGTACTTC.